This T cell receptor (beta chain) was retrieved from a study of T cell changes during pregnancy in multiple sclerosis. Produced via immunoSEQ multiplex PCR; TCRdb's table is partial and in-frame only. In the table there are 65,000 to 90,000 clones, around 90% of which are singletons. This clone was found once. The V end was cut by 0 bases, the J end by 0 bases, with 8 bases between. The length of the CDR3 is 15 residues. The germline V gene has CDR1 LGHNA and CDR2 YNFKEQ. This clonotype was obtained from a female donor with multiple sclerosis, enrolled in a pregnancy study. The chain uses TRBV4-2 and TRBJ1-2; D is unclear. Sequences were derived from CD4+ T cells from peripheral blood mononuclear cells, sampled after pregnancy. The CDR3 coding sequence is TGTGCCAGCAGCCAAGATAATGCGGCTAACTATGGCTACACCTTC. It codes for CASSQDNAANYGYTF.